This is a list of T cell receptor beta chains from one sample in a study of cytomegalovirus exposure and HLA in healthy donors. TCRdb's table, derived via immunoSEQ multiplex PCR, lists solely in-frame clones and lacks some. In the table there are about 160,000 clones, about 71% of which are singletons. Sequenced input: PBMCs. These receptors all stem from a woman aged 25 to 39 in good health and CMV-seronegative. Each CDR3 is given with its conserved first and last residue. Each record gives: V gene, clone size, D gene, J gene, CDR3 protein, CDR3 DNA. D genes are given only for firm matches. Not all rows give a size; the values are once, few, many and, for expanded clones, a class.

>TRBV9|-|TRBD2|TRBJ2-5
CASSVGRAGDLQETQYF
TGTGCCAGCAGCGTAGGGCGAGCGGGGGACCTCCAAGAGACCCAGTACTTC
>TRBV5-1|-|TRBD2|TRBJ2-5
CASSLVASGRETQYF
TGCGCCAGCAGCTTGGTGGCTAGCGGGAGAGAGACCCAGTACTTC
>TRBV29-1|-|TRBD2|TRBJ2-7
CSVGGWRENPYEQYF
TGCAGCGTTGGGGGCTGGCGGGAGAACCCCTACGAGCAGTACTTC
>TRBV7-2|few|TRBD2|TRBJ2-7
CASSGLAGYEQYF
TGTGCCAGCAGCGGACTAGCGGGCTACGAGCAGTACTTC
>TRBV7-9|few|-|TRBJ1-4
CASSLGRGNEKLFF
TGTGCCAGCAGCTTGGGCAGGGGAAATGAAAAACTGTTTTTT
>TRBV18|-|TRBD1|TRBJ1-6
CASSPGQNSPLHF
TGTGCCAGCTCGCCGGGACAGAATTCACCCCTCCACTTT
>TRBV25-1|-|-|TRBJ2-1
CASSEVSPVNEQFF
TGTGCCAGCAGTGAGGTTAGCCCCGTCAATGAGCAGTTCTTC
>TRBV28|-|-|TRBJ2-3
CASSHPTMAVDTQYF
TGTGCCAGCAGCCACCCCACCATGGCGGTGGATACGCAGTATTTT
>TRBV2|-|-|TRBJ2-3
CASSEAGRELTDTQYF
TGTGCCAGCAGTGAAGCCGGTCGGGAACTTACAGATACGCAGTATTTT
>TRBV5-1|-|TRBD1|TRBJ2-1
CASSYGQGSYNEQFF
TGCGCCAGCAGCTACGGACAGGGTAGCTACAATGAGCAGTTCTTC
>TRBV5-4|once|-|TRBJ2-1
CASSWARTQSYNEQFF
TGTGCCAGCAGCTGGGCAAGAACCCAAAGTTACAATGAGCAGTTCTTC
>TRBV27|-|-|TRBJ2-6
CASGGTVGSGANVLTF
TGTGCCAGCGGAGGGACGGTGGGCTCTGGGGCCAACGTCCTGACTTTC
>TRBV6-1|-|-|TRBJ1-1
CASSDFPDTLTEAFF
TGTGCCAGCAGTGATTTCCCAGACACCCTCACTGAAGCTTTCTTT
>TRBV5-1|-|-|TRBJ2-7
CASSFVADSYEQYF
TGCGCCAGCAGCTTCGTGGCAGACTCCTACGAGCAGTACTTC